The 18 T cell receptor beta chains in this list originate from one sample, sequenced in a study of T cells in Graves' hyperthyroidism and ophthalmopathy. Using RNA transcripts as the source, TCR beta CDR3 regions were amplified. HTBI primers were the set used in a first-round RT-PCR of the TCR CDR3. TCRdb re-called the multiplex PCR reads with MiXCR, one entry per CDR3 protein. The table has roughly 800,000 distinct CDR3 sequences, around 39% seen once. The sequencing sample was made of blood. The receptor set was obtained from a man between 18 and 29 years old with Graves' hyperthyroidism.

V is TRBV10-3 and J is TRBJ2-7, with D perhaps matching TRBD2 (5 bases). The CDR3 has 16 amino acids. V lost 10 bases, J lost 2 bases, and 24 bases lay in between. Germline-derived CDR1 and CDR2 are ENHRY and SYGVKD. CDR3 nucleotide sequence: TGTGCCAGCAGCCAACCCTCTTTTGGAGGAGCCTACGAGCAGTACTTC. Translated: CASSQPSFGGAYEQYF.

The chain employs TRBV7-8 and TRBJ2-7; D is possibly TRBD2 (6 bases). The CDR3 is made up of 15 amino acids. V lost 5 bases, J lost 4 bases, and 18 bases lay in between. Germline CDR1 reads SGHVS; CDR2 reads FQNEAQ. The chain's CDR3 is CASSPQAPGLYEQYF. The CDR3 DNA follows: TGTGCCAGCAGCCCCCAGGCCCCAGGACTATACGAGCAGTACTTC.

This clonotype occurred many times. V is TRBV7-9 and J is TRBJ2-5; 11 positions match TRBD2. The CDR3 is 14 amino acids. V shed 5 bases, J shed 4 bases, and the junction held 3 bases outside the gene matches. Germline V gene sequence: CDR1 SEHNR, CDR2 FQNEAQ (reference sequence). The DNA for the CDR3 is TGTGCCAGCAGCACTACTAGCGGGAGAGAGACCCAGTACTTC. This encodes CASSTTSGRETQYF.

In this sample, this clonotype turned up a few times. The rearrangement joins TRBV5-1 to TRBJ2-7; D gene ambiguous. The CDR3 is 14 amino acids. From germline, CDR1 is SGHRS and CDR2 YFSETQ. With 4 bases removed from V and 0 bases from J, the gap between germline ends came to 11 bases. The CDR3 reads CASSPGRDSYEQYF. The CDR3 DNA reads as TGCGCCAGCAGCCCCGGACGAGACTCCTACGAGCAGTACTTC.

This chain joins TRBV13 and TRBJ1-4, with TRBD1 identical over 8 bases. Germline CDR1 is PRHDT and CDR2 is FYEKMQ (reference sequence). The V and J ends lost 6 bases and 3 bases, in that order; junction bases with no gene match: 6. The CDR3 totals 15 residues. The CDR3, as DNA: TGTGCCAGCAGTCTAGGACAGGGACCTAATGAAAAACTGTTTTTT. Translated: CASSLGQGPNEKLFF.

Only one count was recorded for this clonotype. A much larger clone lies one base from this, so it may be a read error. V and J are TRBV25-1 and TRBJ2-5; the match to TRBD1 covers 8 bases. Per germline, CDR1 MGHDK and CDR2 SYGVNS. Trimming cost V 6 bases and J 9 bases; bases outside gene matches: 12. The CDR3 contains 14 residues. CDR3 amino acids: CASSSSGGLEAQYF. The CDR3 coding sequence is TGTGCCAGCAGCTCCTCAGGGGGCTTGGAGGCCCAGTACTTC.

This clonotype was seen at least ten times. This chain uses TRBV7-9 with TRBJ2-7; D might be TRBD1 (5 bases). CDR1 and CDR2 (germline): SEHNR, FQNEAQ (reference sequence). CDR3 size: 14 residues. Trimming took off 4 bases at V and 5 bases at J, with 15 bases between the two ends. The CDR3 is CASSSVSGYHEQYF. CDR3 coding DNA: TGTGCCAGCAGCTCGGTCTCAGGGTACCACGAGCAGTACTTC.

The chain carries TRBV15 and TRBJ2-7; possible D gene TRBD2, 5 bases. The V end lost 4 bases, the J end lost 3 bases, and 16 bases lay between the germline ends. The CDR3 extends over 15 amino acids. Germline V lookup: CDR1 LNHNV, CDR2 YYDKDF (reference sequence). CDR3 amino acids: CATSKINPRGYEQYF. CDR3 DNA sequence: TGTGCCACCAGCAAAATCAACCCCCGGGGCTACGAGCAGTACTTC.

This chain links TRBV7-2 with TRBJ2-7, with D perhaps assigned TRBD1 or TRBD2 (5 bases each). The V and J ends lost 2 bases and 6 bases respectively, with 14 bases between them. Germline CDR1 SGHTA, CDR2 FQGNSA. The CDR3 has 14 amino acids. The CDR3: CASSLYGTQGEQYF. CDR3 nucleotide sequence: TGTGCCAGCAGCTTATACGGGACCCAAGGCGAGCAGTACTTC.

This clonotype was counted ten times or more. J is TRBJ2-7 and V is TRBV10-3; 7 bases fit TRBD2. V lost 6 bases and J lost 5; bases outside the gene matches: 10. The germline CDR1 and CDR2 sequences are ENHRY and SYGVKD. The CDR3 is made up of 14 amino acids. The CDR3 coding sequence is TGTGCCATCAGGGGGGGGACTGCCCCTAACGAGCAGTACTTC. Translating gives CAIRGGTAPNEQYF.

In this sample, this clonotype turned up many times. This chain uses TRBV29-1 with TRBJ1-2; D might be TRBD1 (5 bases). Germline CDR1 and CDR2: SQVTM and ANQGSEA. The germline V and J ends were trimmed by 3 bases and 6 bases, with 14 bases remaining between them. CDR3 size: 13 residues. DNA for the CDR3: TGCAGCGTTGACTCCAGGGACGACAATGGCTACACCTTC. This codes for CSVDSRDDNGYTF.

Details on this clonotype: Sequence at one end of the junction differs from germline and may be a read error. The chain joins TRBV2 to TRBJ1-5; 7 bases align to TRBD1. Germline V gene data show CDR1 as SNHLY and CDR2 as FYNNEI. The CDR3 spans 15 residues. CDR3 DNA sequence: TGTGCCAGCAGGGTGAAGGGAGGGGGCAATAAGCCCCAGCATTTT. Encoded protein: CASRVKGGGNKPQHF.

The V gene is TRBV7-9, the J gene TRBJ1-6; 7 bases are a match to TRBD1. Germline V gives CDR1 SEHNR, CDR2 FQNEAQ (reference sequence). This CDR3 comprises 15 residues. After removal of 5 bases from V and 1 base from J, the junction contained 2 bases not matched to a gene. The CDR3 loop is CASSAGGSYNSPLHF. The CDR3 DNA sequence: TGTGCCAGCAGCGCAGGGGGTTCCTATAATTCACCCCTCCACTTT.

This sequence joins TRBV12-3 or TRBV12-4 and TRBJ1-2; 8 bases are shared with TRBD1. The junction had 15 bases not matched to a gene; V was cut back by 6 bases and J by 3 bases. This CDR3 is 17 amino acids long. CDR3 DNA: TGTGCCAGCAGCTCAGCCCCCGACAGGGGATACCACTATGGCTACACCTTC. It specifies CASSSAPDRGYHYGYTF.

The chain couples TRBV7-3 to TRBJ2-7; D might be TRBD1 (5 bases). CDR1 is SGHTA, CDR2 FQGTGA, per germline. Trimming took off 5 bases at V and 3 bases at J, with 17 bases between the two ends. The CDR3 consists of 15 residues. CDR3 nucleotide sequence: TGTGCCAGCAGCCCCAGCGACAGTTACTTCTACGAGCAGTACTTC. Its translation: CASSPSDSYFYEQYF.

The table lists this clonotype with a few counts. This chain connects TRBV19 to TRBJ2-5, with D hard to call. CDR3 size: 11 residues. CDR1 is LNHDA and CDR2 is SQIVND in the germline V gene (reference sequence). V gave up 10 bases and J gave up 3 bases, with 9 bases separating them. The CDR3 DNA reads TGTGCCACTCAAGAGGAAGAGACCCAGTACTTC. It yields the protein CATQEEETQYF.

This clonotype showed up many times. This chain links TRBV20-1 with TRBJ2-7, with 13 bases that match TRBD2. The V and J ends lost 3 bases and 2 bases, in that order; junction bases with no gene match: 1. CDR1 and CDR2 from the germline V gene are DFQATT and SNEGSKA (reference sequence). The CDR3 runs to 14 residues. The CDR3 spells CSASGLAGAYEQYF. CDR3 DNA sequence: TGCAGTGCTAGTGGACTAGCGGGAGCCTACGAGCAGTACTTC.

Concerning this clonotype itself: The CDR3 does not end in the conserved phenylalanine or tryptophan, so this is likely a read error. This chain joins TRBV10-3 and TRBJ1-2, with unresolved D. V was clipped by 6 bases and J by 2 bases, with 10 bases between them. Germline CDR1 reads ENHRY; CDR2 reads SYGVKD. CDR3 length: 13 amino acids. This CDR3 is CAISRARNYGYTL. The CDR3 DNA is TGTGCCATCAGCCGCGCACGAAACTATGGCTACACCCTC.